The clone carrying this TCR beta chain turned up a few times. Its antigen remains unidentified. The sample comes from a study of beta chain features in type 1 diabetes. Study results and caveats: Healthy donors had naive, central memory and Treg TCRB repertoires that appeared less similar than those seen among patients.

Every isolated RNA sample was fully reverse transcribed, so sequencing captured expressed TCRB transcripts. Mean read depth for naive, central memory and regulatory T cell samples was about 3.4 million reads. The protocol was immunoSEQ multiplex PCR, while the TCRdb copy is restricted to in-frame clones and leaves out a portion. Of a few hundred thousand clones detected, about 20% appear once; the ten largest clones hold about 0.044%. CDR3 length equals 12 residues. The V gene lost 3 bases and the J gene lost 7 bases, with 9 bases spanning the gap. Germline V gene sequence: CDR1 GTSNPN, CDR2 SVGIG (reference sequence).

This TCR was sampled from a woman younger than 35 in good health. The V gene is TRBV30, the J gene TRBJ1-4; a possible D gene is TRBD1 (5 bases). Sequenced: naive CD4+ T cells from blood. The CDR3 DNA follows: TGTGCCTGGAGACGGGGGTTTGAAAAACTGTTTTTT. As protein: CAWRRGFEKLFF.